These 24 T cell receptor beta chains share one sample of origin, sequenced in a study of blood T cell repertoires in COVID-19. The assay was immunoSEQ multiplex PCR, and TCRdb's table has in-frame clones only and misses some. The sample carries 80,000 or so clones, 70% to 90% recorded once. Sequencing input: peripheral blood. The receptors shown here come from a human donor in a cohort sampled during active COVID-19.

In its sample, this clone was seen once. The chain couples TRBV2 to TRBJ1-1, with D tentatively TRBD1 (6 bases). The CDR3 is made up of 14 amino acids. Germline V gives CDR1 SNHLY, CDR2 FYNNEI. Deletions cut 11 bases from V and 3 bases from J, with 19 bases between. The CDR3 region is CACKLEQGDTEAFF. CDR3 nucleotides: TGTGCCTGCAAACTAGAACAGGGCGACACTGAAGCTTTCTTT.

The chain combines TRBV25-1 with TRBJ2-2, with 8 positions matching TRBD1. V shed 1 base, J shed 0 bases, and the junction held 7 bases outside the gene matches. The CDR3 runs to 18 residues. Germline V gene sequence: CDR1 MGHDK, CDR2 SYGVNS. CDR3 protein: CASSEFGQGAANTGELFF. The CDR3, as DNA: TGTGCCAGCAGTGAATTCGGGCAGGGGGCCGCGAACACCGGGGAGCTGTTTTTT.

This clone was counted between two and nine times. The chain has TRBV5-1 and TRBJ1-4, with D perhaps TRBD1 (5 bases). Between the trimmed V and J ends, which lost 3 bases and 7 bases, there was a span of 13 bases. Germline V gene sequence: CDR1 SGHRS, CDR2 YFSETQ. The CDR3 has 14 residues. The CDR3 region has the DNA TGCGCCAGCAGCTCGGACACCCGGCCTGAAAAACTGTTTTTT. Translating it yields CASSSDTRPEKLFF.

V and J are TRBV27 and TRBJ2-7, with TRBD1 as a possible D gene (6 bases). The CDR3 runs 17 residues. In germline, CDR1 is MNHEY, CDR2 SMNVEV (reference sequence). V lost 0 bases and J lost 4, with 19 bases in between. The CDR3 nucleotides are TGTGCCAGCAGTTTATCCATTAAGAGGGGGTCGGTATACGAGCAGTACTTC. This translates into CASSLSIKRGSVYEQYF.

The chain couples TRBV19 to TRBJ2-1, with D tentatively TRBD1 (6 bases). The CDR3 is 16 residues long. Looked up from germline, CDR1 is LNHDA and CDR2 is SQIVND (reference sequence). V lost 5 bases, J lost 3 bases, and 17 bases lay in between. The CDR3, as DNA: TGTGCCAGTAGTGGACTGACAGGCACGAACTACAATGAGCAGTTCTTC. Protein product: CASSGLTGTNYNEQFF.

The gene calls are TRBV7-2 and TRBJ2-1, with 12 bases aligning to TRBD2. V was pared by 5 bases and J by 4 bases, with 6 bases of the junction left unmatched. CDR3 length equals 16 residues. Looked up from germline, CDR1 is SGHTA and CDR2 is FQGNSA. CDR3 sequence: CASSQGTSGYYNEQFF. CDR3 nucleotide sequence: TGTGCCAGCAGCCAAGGGACTAGCGGGTATTACAATGAGCAGTTCTTC.

This clone was seen a handful of times. This sequence joins TRBV11-3 and TRBJ2-5, with 7 bases that match TRBD2. Unmatched junction bases numbered 3, after V lost 0 bases and J lost 5 bases. The CDR3 is made up of 14 amino acids. Germline V lookup: CDR1 SGHNT, CDR2 YENEEA. CDR3 in amino acids: CASSLDDGGETQYF. For the CDR3, the DNA is TGTGCCAGCAGCTTAGACGACGGGGGGGAGACCCAGTACTTC.

The count of this clone is one. The chain links TRBV7-9 to TRBJ2-6; 10 bases are a match to TRBD1. The CDR3 is made up of 18 amino acids. The junction had 4 bases not matched to a gene; V was cut back by 0 bases and J by 2 bases. Germline loops: CDR1 SEHNR, CDR2 FQNEAQ (reference sequence). The CDR3 here is CASSLASGQGAGANVLTF. The CDR3, as DNA: TGTGCCAGCAGCTTAGCGTCCGGACAGGGGGCTGGGGCCAACGTCCTGACTTTC.

The chain joins TRBV7-2 to TRBJ2-7; perhaps TRBD2 as D (6 bases). V was trimmed by 1 base and J by 4 bases, leaving 8 bases between them. The CDR3 loop spans 13 amino acids. Germline assignment: CDR1 SGHTA and CDR2 FQGNSA. CDR3 amino acids: CASSLGRAYEQYF. The CDR3 nucleotides are TGTGCCAGCAGCTTAGGGAGGGCATACGAGCAGTACTTC.

The chain recombines TRBV19 with TRBJ2-7, with 12 bases matching TRBD2. CDR3 length: 16 amino acids. Germline CDR1 and CDR2: LNHDA and SQIVND (reference sequence). With 5 bases clipped from V and 7 bases from J, the junction kept 12 bases outside the gene matches. This CDR3 is CASSPTTTSGSYEQYF. The CDR3 coding sequence is TGTGCCAGTAGTCCGACCACGACTAGCGGGAGTTATGAGCAGTACTTC.

The rearrangement links TRBV2 to TRBJ2-1, with TRBD2 matching 9 bases. CDR3 length: 13 amino acids. V was clipped by 6 bases and J by 4 bases; unmatched bases: 1. Germline values: CDR1 SNHLY, CDR2 FYNNEI. The CDR3 region has the DNA TGTGCCAGCAGGACTAGCGGATACAATGAGCAGTTCTTC. Encoded protein: CASRTSGYNEQFF. Full variable domain (rest looked up from reference TRBV2 and TRBJ2-1): EPEVTQTPSHQVTQMGQEVILRCVPISNHLYFYWYRQILGQKVEFLVSFYNNEISEKSEIFDDQFSVERPDGSNFTLKIRSTKLEDSAMYFCASRTSGYNEQFFGPGTRLTVL.

This chain connects TRBV4-2 to TRBJ1-5; D gene unclear. The germline CDR1 and CDR2 sequences are LGHNA and YNFKEQ. The V gene lost 4 bases and the J gene lost 4 bases, with 8 bases spanning the gap. This CDR3 contains 13 residues. The CDR3 DNA follows: TGTGCCAGCAGCCCCCGTAATAATCAGCCCCAGCATTTT. Translated, it gives CASSPRNNQPQHF.

The chain couples TRBV15 to TRBJ2-2; D perhaps matches TRBD1 (5 bases). Per germline, CDR1 LNHNV and CDR2 YYDKDF (reference sequence). This CDR3 is built from 13 residues. Trimming removed 3 bases at V and 7 bases at J, with 9 bases between. The CDR3 DNA reads as TGTGCCACCAGCAGGTCAGGGAACGGGGAGCTGTTTTTT. It specifies CATSRSGNGELFF.

The chain joins TRBV12-3 or TRBV12-4 to TRBJ1-2; no reliable D call. Trimming removed 0 bases from V and 8 bases from J, with 7 bases in between. CDR3 length: 12 amino acids. The CDR3 bases are TGTGCCAGCAGTTTAGCCGGGTGGGGCTACACCTTC. Amino acid sequence: CASSLAGWGYTF.

This chain joins TRBV28 and TRBJ2-5, with 7 bases identical to TRBD2. Trimming took 7 bases from V and 1 from J; bases not matched to a gene: 6. The germline V gene has CDR1 MDHEN and CDR2 SYDVKM. The CDR3 covers 14 residues. DNA of the CDR3: TGTGCCAGCACCTCGTGGGAGGGCCAAGAGACCCAGTACTTC. Translated: CASTSWEGQETQYF.

A word on this clone: The sample contains more than one DNA sequence encoding this CDR3. Here the CDR3 reads CSVDSSGANVLTF. For the CDR3, the DNA is TGCAGCGTTGATAGCTCTGGGGCCAACGTCCTGACTTTC. The chain links TRBV29-1 to TRBJ2-6; no firm D call. The CDR3 runs 13 residues. CDR1 is SQVTM, CDR2 ANQGSEA, per germline. The germline V and J ends were trimmed by 3 bases and 0 bases, with 3 bases remaining between them.

V usage is TRBV28 and J usage is TRBJ1-5, with D possibly matching TRBD1 (5 bases). V lost 8 bases to trimming and J lost 6 bases, with 17 bases between them. The CDR3 runs 14 residues. CDR1 and CDR2 (germline): MDHEN, SYDVKM. The CDR3 DNA follows: TGTGCCAGCCTCTTAGTAGGGGCGGCTCAGCCCCAGCATTTT. Translation gives CASLLVGAAQPQHF.

The chain employs TRBV9 and TRBJ2-1; 7 bases fit TRBD2. The ends lost 0 bases at V and 0 bases at J; junction bases unmatched: 6. This CDR3 is 17 amino acids long. Germline CDR1 reads SGDLS; CDR2 reads YYNGEE. The DNA of the CDR3 is TGTGCCAGCAGCGTAGCCGGGACTACGAGCTCCTACAATGAGCAGTTCTTC. This gives the protein CASSVAGTTSSYNEQFF.

The genes are TRBV19 and TRBJ2-2, with D maybe TRBD1 (6 bases). V gave up 6 bases and J gave up 0 bases, with 11 bases separating them. This CDR3 region has 15 residues. Germline V gene data show CDR1 as LNHDA and CDR2 as SQIVND (reference sequence). The CDR3 coding sequence is TGTGCCAGTAGGAGGACAGCGACGAACACCGGGGAGCTGTTTTTT. This gives the protein CASRRTATNTGELFF.

This CDR3 is CSVAGRETQYF. CDR3 bases: TGCAGCGTTGCCGGGAGAGAGACCCAGTACTTC. This chain joins TRBV29-1 and TRBJ2-5; tentative D call: TRBD2 (6 bases). Germline CDR1 reads SQVTM; CDR2 reads ANQGSEA. The CDR3 spans 11 residues. Deletions cut 4 bases from V and 4 bases from J, with 7 bases between.

J is TRBJ2-7 and V is TRBV28, with D tentatively TRBD1 (6 bases). V dropped 4 bases and J dropped 1 base, with 11 bases sitting between them. In germline, CDR1 is MDHEN, CDR2 SYDVKM. The CDR3 is 14 residues long. The CDR3 nucleotides are TGTGCCAGCAGTTCTACACAGGGTTCCTACGAGCAGTACTTC. This codes for CASSSTQGSYEQYF.

The chain uses TRBV7-2 and TRBJ2-4; 7 bases match TRBD2. V shed 5 bases, J shed 6 bases, and the junction held 7 bases outside the gene matches. There are 14 residues in the CDR3. Germline V gene sequence: CDR1 SGHTA, CDR2 FQGNSA. For the CDR3, the DNA is TGTGCCAGCAGCGTTAATCGGGGGGTAAACATTCAGTACTTC. Protein sequence: CASSVNRGVNIQYF. Full variable domain (remainder filled in from reference TRBV7-2 and TRBJ2-4): GAGVSQSPSNKVTEKGKDVELRCDPISGHTALYWYRQSLGQGLEFLIYFQGNSAPDKSGLPSDRFSAERTGGSVSTLTIQRTQQEDSAVYLCASSVNRGVNIQYFGAGTRLSVL.

The rearrangement uses TRBV18 and TRBJ2-2, with 7 bases that match TRBD2. Looked up from germline, CDR1 is KGHSH and CDR2 is LQKENI. The CDR3 is 15 residues long. The ends lost 6 bases at V and 6 bases at J; junction bases unmatched: 10. CDR3 coding DNA: TGTGCCAGCTCTCCCCCCACACGGGGGGCCGGGGAGCTGTTTTTT. Protein sequence: CASSPPTRGAGELFF.

The rearrangement joins TRBV11-2 to TRBJ2-5; D not resolved. This CDR3 comprises 11 residues. Germline-derived CDR1 and CDR2 are SGHAT and FQNNGV. Trimming removed 6 bases at V and 2 bases at J, with 4 bases between. For the CDR3, the DNA is TGTGCCAGCAGACAACAAGAGACCCAGTACTTC. Protein product: CASRQQETQYF.